Each of the 12 T cell receptor beta chains below was sequenced from the same sample in a study of blood T cell repertoires in COVID-19. Sequenced by immunoSEQ multiplex PCR; TCRdb stores in-frame clones only, minus some. The repertoire has about 75,000 clones, approximately 85% of them found once; the top ten carry 5% to 5.5%. The sequenced sample was peripheral blood. These receptors were collected from a woman of 80 years or more with active or convalescent COVID-19.

The rearrangement joins TRBV7-9 to TRBJ2-7; 8 positions match TRBD1. CDR1 SEHNR and CDR2 FQNEAQ come from the germline V gene (reference sequence). The CDR3 extends over 16 amino acids. The trim removed 2 bases at V and 5 bases at J, leaving 11 bases unmatched. The CDR3 is CASSLRGTGAQNEQYF. As DNA, the CDR3 is TGTGCCAGCAGCTTACGCGGGACAGGCGCCCAGAACGAGCAGTACTTC. Complete variable domain (other parts from reference TRBV7-9 and TRBJ2-7): DTGVSQNPRHKITKRGQNVTFRCDPISEHNRLYWYRQTLGQGPEFLTYFQNEAQLEKSRLLSDRFSAERPKGSFSTLEIQRTEQGDSAMYLCASSLRGTGAQNEQYFGPGTRLTVT.

The chain joins TRBV11-2 to TRBJ2-7; 10 bases line up with TRBD2. This CDR3 spans 17 amino acids. The V segment lost 5 bases and the J segment 5 bases; nucleotides outside the gene matches: 15. Germline V gene data show CDR1 as SGHAT and CDR2 as FQNNGV. Here the CDR3 reads CASSLIPLAGVGDEQYF. As DNA, the CDR3 is TGTGCCAGCAGCCTAATTCCCCTAGCGGGAGTGGGCGACGAGCAGTACTTC.

This chain joins TRBV20-1 and TRBJ2-5; 8 nucleotides agree with TRBD2. The CDR3 sequence is 17 residues long. CDR1 and CDR2 (germline): DFQATT, SNEGSKA (reference sequence). V lost 3 bases, J lost 2 bases, and 14 bases stayed unmatched. CDR3 DNA sequence: TGCAGTGCTAGTCGACGTTCCGGGACTAGAGATCAAGAGACCCAGTACTTC. Protein: CSASRRSGTRDQETQYF.

The genes are TRBV3-1 (or the pseudogene TRBV3-2) and TRBJ1-1; the match to TRBD1 covers 9 bases. CDR3 length: 16 amino acids. The V and J ends lost 3 bases and 0 bases, in that order; junction bases with no gene match: 5. The germline V gene has CDR1 LGHDT and CDR2 YNNKEL (reference sequence). The CDR3 DNA reads as TGTGCCAGCAGCCACACAGGGGGCTGGGTGAACACTGAAGCTTTCTTT. Its translation is CASSHTGGWVNTEAFF.

J is TRBJ2-6 and V is TRBV4-3, with TRBD1 identical over 9 bases. The CDR3 is 20 amino acids. Unmatched junction bases numbered 13, after V lost 4 bases and J lost 0 bases. From germline, CDR1 is LGHNA and CDR2 YSLEER. CDR3 sequence reads: CASSLRRGQGGSSGANVLTF. The CDR3 DNA sequence: TGCGCCAGCAGCCTAAGAAGGGGACAGGGCGGAAGCTCTGGGGCCAACGTCCTGACTTTC.

V is TRBV5-1 and J is TRBJ1-2; a weak D match, TRBD1 (6 bases). Germline-derived CDR1 and CDR2 are SGHRS and YFSETQ. The V end was cut by 0 bases, the J end by 2 bases, with 8 bases between. The CDR3 runs to 14 residues. Written as DNA, the CDR3 is TGCGCCAGCAGCTTGGCCGGACAGAACTATGGCTACACCTTC. Translating it yields CASSLAGQNYGYTF.

This sequence joins TRBV11-2 and TRBJ2-1; TRBD2 matches at 7 bases. The CDR3 totals 15 residues. Germline loops: CDR1 SGHAT, CDR2 FQNNGV. With V trimmed by 7 bases and J by 7 bases, 13 bases remained unmatched. The CDR3 sequence is CASTAPPGGRNEQFF. The CDR3, as DNA: TGTGCCAGCACCGCCCCCCCGGGAGGTAGGAATGAGCAGTTCTTC.

J is TRBJ2-5 and V is TRBV12-5; D is unclear. CDR1 LGHNT and CDR2 FRNRAP come from the germline V gene. This CDR3 has 15 residues. With 2 bases removed from V and 5 bases from J, the gap between germline ends came to 15 bases. The CDR3 is CASGLPSPVGETQYF. CDR3 coding DNA: TGTGCTAGTGGTTTGCCCTCTCCGGTCGGGGAGACCCAGTACTTC.

The chain recombines TRBV7-2 with TRBJ2-4, with 7 positions matching TRBD2. This CDR3 spans 18 amino acids. The germline V gene encodes CDR1 SGHTA and CDR2 FQGNSA. The V gene end was trimmed by 5 bases and the J gene end by 1 base; junction bases not matched to a gene: 14. This CDR3 is CASSPDGGGELAKNIQYF. The CDR3 DNA reads TGTGCCAGCAGCCCCGATGGGGGAGGGGAGCTGGCCAAAAACATTCAGTACTTC.

This clone was seen just once. The rearrangement links TRBV7-2 to TRBJ2-7, with 8 bases lining up with TRBD1. The junction had 9 bases not matched to a gene; V was cut back by 1 base and J by 1 base. This CDR3 contains 17 residues. The germline V gene encodes CDR1 SGHTA and CDR2 FQGNSA. CDR3 residues: CASSLGRGPVRSYEQYF. As DNA, the CDR3 is TGTGCCAGCAGCTTAGGCAGGGGGCCGGTTCGGTCCTACGAGCAGTACTTC.

The chain recombines TRBV7-2 with TRBJ1-4; D not certain. CDR1 is SGHTA and CDR2 is FQGNSA in the germline V gene. Trimming took off 0 bases at V and 3 bases at J, with 5 bases between the two ends. The CDR3 has 14 residues. The CDR3 region is CASSLAASNEKLFF. DNA for the CDR3: TGTGCCAGCAGCTTAGCAGCCTCTAATGAAAAACTGTTTTTT.

This chain connects TRBV27 to TRBJ2-7, with TRBD1 matching 9 bases. The CDR3 runs to 19 residues. Germline CDR1 MNHEY, CDR2 SMNVEV (reference sequence). V was pared by 2 bases and J by 4 bases, with 18 bases of the junction left unmatched. As DNA, the CDR3 is TGTGCCAGCAGTTTAATAGGAGGGACAGGGTCCCCCCCGGGATACGAGCAGTACTTC. Its protein product is CASSLIGGTGSPPGYEQYF.